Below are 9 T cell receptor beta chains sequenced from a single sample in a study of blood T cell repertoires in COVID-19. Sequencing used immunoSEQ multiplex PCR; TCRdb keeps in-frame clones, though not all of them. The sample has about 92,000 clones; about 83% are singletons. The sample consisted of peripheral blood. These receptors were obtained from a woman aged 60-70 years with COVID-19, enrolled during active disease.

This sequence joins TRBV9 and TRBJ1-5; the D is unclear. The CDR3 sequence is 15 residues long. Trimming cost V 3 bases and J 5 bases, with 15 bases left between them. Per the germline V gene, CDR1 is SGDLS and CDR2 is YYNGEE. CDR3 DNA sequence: TGTGCCAGCAGCGACGACGGAGGCCCCGATCAGCCCCAGCATTTT. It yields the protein CASSDDGGPDQPQHF.

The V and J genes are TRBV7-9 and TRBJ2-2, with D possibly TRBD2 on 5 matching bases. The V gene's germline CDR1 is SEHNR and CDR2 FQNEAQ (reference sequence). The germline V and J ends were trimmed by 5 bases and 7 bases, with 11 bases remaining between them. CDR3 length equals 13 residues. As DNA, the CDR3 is TGTGCCAGCAGCCTACGAGAGGGCGGGGAGCTGTTTTTT. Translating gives CASSLREGGELFF.

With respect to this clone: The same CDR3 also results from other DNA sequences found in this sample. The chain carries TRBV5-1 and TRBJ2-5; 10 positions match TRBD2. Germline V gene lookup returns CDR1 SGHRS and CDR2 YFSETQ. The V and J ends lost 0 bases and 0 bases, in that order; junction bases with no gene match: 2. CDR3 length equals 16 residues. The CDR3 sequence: CASSLVLAGDQETQYF. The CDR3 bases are TGCGCCAGCAGCTTGGTCCTAGCGGGGGACCAAGAGACCCAGTACTTC.

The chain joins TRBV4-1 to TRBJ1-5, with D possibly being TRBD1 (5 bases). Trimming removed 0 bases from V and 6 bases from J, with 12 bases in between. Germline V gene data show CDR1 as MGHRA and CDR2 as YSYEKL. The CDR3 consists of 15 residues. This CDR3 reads CASSQDGTPLQPQHF. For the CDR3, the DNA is TGCGCCAGCAGCCAAGACGGGACTCCCCTTCAGCCCCAGCATTTT.

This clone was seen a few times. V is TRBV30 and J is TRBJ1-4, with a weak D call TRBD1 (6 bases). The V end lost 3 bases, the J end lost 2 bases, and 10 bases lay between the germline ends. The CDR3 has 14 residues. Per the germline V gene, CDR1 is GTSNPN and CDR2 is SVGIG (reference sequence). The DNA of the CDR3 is TGTGCCTGGAGGGGAGGGGGGACTAATGAAAAACTGTTTTTT. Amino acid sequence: CAWRGGGTNEKLFF.

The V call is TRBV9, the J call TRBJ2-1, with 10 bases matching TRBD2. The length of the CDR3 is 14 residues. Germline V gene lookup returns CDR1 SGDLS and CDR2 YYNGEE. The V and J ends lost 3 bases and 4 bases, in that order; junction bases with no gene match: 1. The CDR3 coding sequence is TGTGCCAGCAGCGAGGGACTAGCGTACAATGAGCAGTTCTTC. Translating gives CASSEGLAYNEQFF.

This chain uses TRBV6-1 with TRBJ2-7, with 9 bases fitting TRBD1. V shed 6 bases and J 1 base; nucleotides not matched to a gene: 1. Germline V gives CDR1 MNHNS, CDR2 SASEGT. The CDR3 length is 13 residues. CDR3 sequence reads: CASRGQGSYEQYF. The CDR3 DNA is TGTGCCAGCAGGGGACAGGGTTCCTACGAGCAGTACTTC.

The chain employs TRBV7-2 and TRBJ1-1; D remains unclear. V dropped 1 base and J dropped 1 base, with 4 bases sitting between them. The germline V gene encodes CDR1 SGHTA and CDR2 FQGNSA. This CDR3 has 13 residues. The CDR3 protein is CASSLGRNTEAFF. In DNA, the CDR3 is TGTGCCAGCAGCTTAGGCAGGAACACTGAAGCTTTCTTT.

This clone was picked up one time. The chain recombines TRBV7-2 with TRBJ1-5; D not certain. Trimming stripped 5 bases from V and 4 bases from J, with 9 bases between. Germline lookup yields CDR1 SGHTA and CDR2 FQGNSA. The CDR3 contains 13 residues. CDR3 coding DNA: TGTGCCAGCAGCCCAAGCCCGAATCAGCCCCAGCATTTT. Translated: CASSPSPNQPQHF.